A single sample gave rise to the 17 T cell receptor beta chains below, sequenced in a study of CD8 T cells in Susac syndrome. Reverse transcription of roughly 0.5 to 1 ug RNA was performed with random hexamers. Via MiXCR, TCRdb re-called the immunoSEQ multiplex PCR reads, giving one row per CDR3 protein. The table records about 210,000 distinct CDR3 sequences, over 90% of them present only once. The sequenced sample consisted of CD4+ T cells from PBMCs. The receptor set was obtained from a human donor with multiple sclerosis.

This sequence joins TRBV27 and TRBJ1-1; D call uncertain. With 5 bases removed from V and 0 bases from J, the gap between germline ends came to 16 bases. Germline V gives CDR1 MNHEY, CDR2 SMNVEV (reference sequence). This CDR3 comprises 16 residues. Here the CDR3 reads CASSPGKRVMNTEAFF. CDR3 nucleotides: TGTGCCAGCAGTCCGGGCAAACGGGTTATGAACACTGAAGCTTTCTTT.

The gene calls are TRBV30 and TRBJ1-2; D unclear. This CDR3 comprises 13 residues. The germline V gene encodes CDR1 GTSNPN and CDR2 SVGIG (reference sequence). V lost 5 bases to trimming and J lost 6 bases, with 16 bases between them. The DNA for the CDR3 is TGTGCCTGGCTACCATGGACGGACCATGGCTACACCTTC. Encoded protein: CAWLPWTDHGYTF.

J is TRBJ1-5 and V is TRBV27; tentative D call: TRBD1 (5 bases). The CDR3 runs 14 residues. Germline lookup yields CDR1 MNHEY and CDR2 SMNVEV (reference sequence). The V gene lost 3 bases and the J gene lost 5 bases, with 11 bases spanning the gap. Written as DNA, the CDR3 is TGTGCCAGCAGTTTCGGGATGGGGGATCAGCCCCAGCATTTT. Translated, it gives CASSFGMGDQPQHF.

The CDR3 nucleotides read TGCGCCAGCAGCCAAGATCGGGCAGCCCCAGGAGAGACCCAGTACTTC. This codes for CASSQDRAAPGETQYF. The chain uses TRBV4-1 and TRBJ2-5; no reliable D call. The V end was cut by 0 bases, the J end by 4 bases, with 15 bases between. Per germline, CDR1 MGHRA and CDR2 YSYEKL. The CDR3 is 16 amino acids.

The chain joins TRBV30 to TRBJ1-2; 9 nucleotides line up with TRBD1. The length of the CDR3 is 14 residues. The V gene end was trimmed by 4 bases and the J gene end by 6 bases; junction bases not matched to a gene: 9. Per germline, CDR1 GTSNPN and CDR2 SVGIG (reference sequence). The DNA for the CDR3 is TGTGCCTGGACCCCCGGGACAGGGTCGCATGGCTACACCTTC. It is translated as CAWTPGTGSHGYTF.

The V and J genes are TRBV7-9 and TRBJ1-2; D is unclear. CDR1 is SEHNR, CDR2 FQNEAQ, per germline (reference sequence). The V end was cut by 5 bases, the J end by 2 bases, with 12 bases between. The CDR3 has 14 residues. CDR3 coding DNA: TGTGCCAGCAGCCTAGATACGAAGAACTATGGCTACACCTTC. Protein product: CASSLDTKNYGYTF.

The chain combines TRBV12-3 or TRBV12-4 with TRBJ1-6; D may be TRBD1 (5 bases). There are 15 residues in the CDR3. V was pared by 5 bases and J by 13 bases, with 21 bases between. CDR3 sequence: CASSGRDGGVGPLHF. CDR3 DNA sequence: TGTGCCAGCAGTGGGAGGGACGGCGGAGTTGGGCCCCTCCACTTT.

This chain joins TRBV14 and TRBJ2-4, with a weak D call TRBD2 (6 bases). Trimming stripped 3 bases from V and 6 bases from J, with 6 bases between. The CDR3 length is 12 residues. Germline CDR1 is SGHDN and CDR2 is FVKESK. This CDR3 reads CASSQGGNIQYF. As DNA, the CDR3 is TGTGCCAGCAGCCAGGGAGGAAACATTCAGTACTTC.

This sequence joins TRBV3-1 and TRBJ2-4; unclear D gene. CDR1 is LGHDT, CDR2 YNNKEL, per germline (reference sequence). CDR3 size: 17 residues. V was clipped by 8 bases and J by 0 bases, with 20 bases between them. The CDR3 DNA sequence: TGTGCCAGCGCACCTACTCCCCCATGGGGAGCCAAAAACATTCAGTACTTC. It is translated as CASAPTPPWGAKNIQYF. Looking up the rest from reference TRBV3-1 and TRBJ2-4 gives the full variable domain: DTAVSQTPKYLVTQMGNDKSIKCEQNLGHDTMYWYKQDSKKFLKIMFSYNNKELIINETVPNRFSPKSPDKAHLNLHINSLELGDSAVYFCASAPTPPWGAKNIQYFGAGTRLSVL.

The chain is built from TRBV6-1 and TRBJ2-6; tentatively, D is TRBD1 (5 bases). This CDR3 is built from 17 residues. The V gene's germline CDR1 is MNHNS and CDR2 SASEGT. V gave up 5 bases and J gave up 0 bases, with 14 bases separating them. CDR3: CASSPWGASSGANVLTF. The CDR3 coding sequence is TGTGCCAGCAGTCCCTGGGGCGCGAGCTCTGGGGCCAACGTCCTGACTTTC.

The chain carries TRBV29-1 and TRBJ2-7, with D possibly being TRBD2 (5 bases). V lost 4 bases, J lost 9 bases, and 16 bases lay in between. Germline V lookup: CDR1 SQVTM, CDR2 ANQGSEA. This CDR3 has 12 residues. CDR3 in amino acids: CSVGRGFAGQYF. The CDR3 coding sequence is TGCAGCGTTGGACGGGGTTTCGCCGGGCAGTACTTC.

The chain carries TRBV30 and TRBJ2-3; a possible D gene is TRBD2 (6 bases). The length of the CDR3 is 15 residues. Between the trimmed V and J ends, which lost 0 bases and 0 bases, there was a span of 10 bases. The germline V gene has CDR1 GTSNPN and CDR2 SVGIG (reference sequence). CDR3 DNA sequence: TGTGCCTGGAGTGTGGACGGGGGAAGCACAGATACGCAGTATTTT. It yields the protein CAWSVDGGSTDTQYF.

V and J are TRBV29-1 and TRBJ1-1, with no clear D. The CDR3 consists of 16 residues. The germline V gene encodes CDR1 SQVTM and CDR2 ANQGSEA. Trimming took off 3 bases at V and 1 base at J, with 18 bases between the two ends. CDR3 residues: CSVDSGFGVGNTEAFF. The CDR3 nucleotides are TGCAGCGTTGACTCGGGGTTCGGAGTGGGGAACACTGAAGCTTTCTTT.

This chain connects TRBV7-2 to TRBJ2-3; D uncertain. Germline assignment: CDR1 SGHTA and CDR2 FQGNSA. The CDR3 has 14 residues. The V end lost 3 bases, the J end lost 2 bases, and 9 bases lay between the germline ends. The CDR3 protein is CASSFDLPTDTQYF. The CDR3 DNA follows: TGTGCCAGCAGCTTCGACCTACCCACAGATACGCAGTATTTT.

Written as DNA, the CDR3 is TGTGCCGGTGGACTTCCCGGCCCTGAAGCTTTCTTT. Translating it yields CAGGLPGPEAFF. The chain joins TRBV30 to TRBJ1-1; D gene unclear. CDR1 is GTSNPN and CDR2 is SVGIG in the germline V gene (reference sequence). CDR3 length equals 12 residues. The V and J ends lost 8 bases and 6 bases respectively, with 16 bases between them. Full variable domain (remainder filled in from reference TRBV30 and TRBJ1-1): SQTIHQWPATLVQPVGSPLSLECTVEGTSNPNLYWYRQAAGRGLQLLFYSVGIGQISSEVPQNLSASRPQDRQFILSSKKLLLSDSGFYLCAGGLPGPEAFFGQGTRLTVV.

The CDR3 reads CASSLDGRTNEKLFF. CDR3 DNA sequence: TGTGCCAGCAGCTTAGATGGCAGAACTAATGAAAAACTGTTTTTT. This rearrangement joins TRBV7-9 to TRBJ1-4; the D is unclear. V lost 1 base and J 1 base, leaving 7 bases between the germline ends. The CDR3 is made up of 15 amino acids. Looked up from germline, CDR1 is SEHNR and CDR2 is FQNEAQ (reference sequence). Filled out from reference TRBV7-9 and TRBJ1-4, the complete variable domain reads DTGVSQNPRHKITKRGQNVTFRCDPISEHNRLYWYRQTLGQGPEFLTYFQNEAQLEKSRLLSDRFSAERPKGSFSTLEIQRTEQGDSAMYLCASSLDGRTNEKLFFGSGTQLSVL.

The chain recombines TRBV19 with TRBJ2-1; no clear D. The CDR3 spans 13 residues. Germline V gene data show CDR1 as LNHDA and CDR2 as SQIVND (reference sequence). V was clipped by 2 bases and J by 8 bases, with 10 bases between them. CDR3 protein: CASSIIELDEQFF. The CDR3 bases are TGTGCCAGTAGTATAATCGAGTTGGATGAGCAGTTCTTC.